Detailed here is one TCR beta chain. The data were obtained in a study of blood T cell repertoires in COVID-19. As for the study in general: From the United States, Italy and Spain came samples of acute and convalescent COVID-19. The analysed material was cDNA or gDNA that came from T cells, B-cell-depleted T cells, or PBMCs.

The V and J ends lost 6 bases and 6 bases, in that order; junction bases with no gene match: 5. This CDR3 is built from 15 residues. Germline CDR1 SNHLY, CDR2 FYNNEI. Original processing notes: Reference gene primer amplification in the assay estimated nucleated cell counts. The protocol was immunoSEQ multiplex PCR, while the TCRdb copy is restricted to in-frame clones and leaves out a portion. V, J and clone size reflect that table, while D and trimming were determined from the DNA. The data contain hundreds of thousands of clones, approximately 82% of them singletons. The sample taken for sequencing was peripheral blood. This chain links TRBV2 with TRBJ2-2; 12 positions match TRBD2. This clonotype was sampled from a man older than 75 with acute or convalescent COVID-19. This CDR3 reads CASSVTSGGPGELFF. DNA of the CDR3: TGTGCCAGCAGCGTTACTAGCGGGGGGCCCGGGGAGCTGTTTTTT.